What follows describes a single T cell receptor (beta chain). The sample is drawn from a study of blood T cell repertoires in COVID-19. The method was immunoSEQ multiplex PCR; TCRdb's version includes in-frame clones alone and lacks a portion of them. The sample yields 200,000 to 300,000 clones, 84% seen once. V was clipped by 6 bases and J by 12 bases; unmatched bases: 8. This CDR3 has 12 amino acids. In germline, CDR1 is MDHEN, CDR2 SYDVKM. This sequence originates from a man between 45 and 60 years old with acute or convalescent COVID-19. Sequenced: peripheral blood. The chain has TRBV28 and TRBJ2-1; 7 bases are shared with TRBD2. The CDR3 here is CASSRGELGQFF. The CDR3 nucleotides are TGTGCCAGCAGCCGGGGGGAACTTGGGCAGTTCTTC.